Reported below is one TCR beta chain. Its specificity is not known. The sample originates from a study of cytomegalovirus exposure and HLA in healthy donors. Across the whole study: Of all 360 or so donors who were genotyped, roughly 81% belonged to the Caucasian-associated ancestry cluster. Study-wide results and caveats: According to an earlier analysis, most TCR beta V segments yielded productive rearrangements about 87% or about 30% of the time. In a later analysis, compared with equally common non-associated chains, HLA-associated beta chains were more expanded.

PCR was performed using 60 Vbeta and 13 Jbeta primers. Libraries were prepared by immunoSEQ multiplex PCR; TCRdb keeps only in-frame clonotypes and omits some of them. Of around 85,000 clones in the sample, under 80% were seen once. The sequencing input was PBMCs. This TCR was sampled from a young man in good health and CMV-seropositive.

CDR3 bases: TGCGCCAGCCCGGGGGGGCCCCACCACAATGAGCAGTTCTTC. This codes for CASPGGPHHNEQFF. The rearrangement links TRBV10-1 to TRBJ2-1, with TRBD2 matching over 8 bases. Germline assignment: CDR1 WNHNN and CDR2 SYGVQD (reference sequence). This CDR3 spans 14 amino acids. Trimming removed 8 bases from V and 5 bases from J; junction bases left unmatched: 8.